These 25 T cell receptor beta chains came from one sample sequenced in a study of T cells in Graves' hyperthyroidism and ophthalmopathy. Template material for amplifying TCR beta CDR3 regions consisted of RNA transcripts. HTBI primers were the set used in a first-round RT-PCR of the TCR CDR3. TCRdb re-derived calls from the multiplex PCR reads in MiXCR, one entry per CDR3 protein. The sample has 300,000 to 350,000 distinct CDR3 sequences; roughly 23% are singletons. Sequenced sample: blood. Receptors originate from a woman aged 45-59 years with Graves' hyperthyroidism.

Only a few counts were recorded for this clonotype. V and J are TRBV28 and TRBJ2-3; 11 nucleotides match TRBD2. This CDR3 spans 16 amino acids. V gave up 9 bases and J gave up 3 bases; unmatched junction bases: 11. CDR1 is MDHEN, CDR2 SYDVKM, per germline. The CDR3 nucleotides read TGTGCCAGTTCATTAACCCGACTAGCGGGGACAGATACGCAGTATTTT. Translated: CASSLTRLAGTDTQYF.

This clonotype was recorded many times. This chain uses TRBV6-1 with TRBJ2-2; 7 positions match TRBD1. In germline, CDR1 is MNHNS, CDR2 SASEGT. Trimming cost V 5 bases and J 5 bases; bases outside gene matches: 8. The CDR3 consists of 15 residues. The CDR3 DNA reads TGTGCCAGCAGTCCCCGACAGGGTTCGACCGGGGAGCTGTTTTTT. It specifies CASSPRQGSTGELFF.

This chain uses TRBV27 with TRBJ1-6; D not certain. The CDR3 has 14 residues. CDR1 and CDR2 from the germline V gene are MNHEY and SMNVEV (reference sequence). V was shortened by 5 bases and J by 7 bases, with 12 bases between the two germline ends. The CDR3 nucleotides read TGTGCCAGCAGTAGTCCACGGGTGAATTCACCCCTCCACTTT. The encoded protein is CASSSPRVNSPLHF.

This clonotype was picked up a small number of times. The V and J genes are TRBV5-1 and TRBJ2-5; TRBD1 is a possible D gene (5 bases). The CDR3 is 16 amino acids. Germline assignment: CDR1 SGHRS and CDR2 YFSETQ. Trimming shortened V by 0 bases and J by 5 bases, and 17 bases separated the two germline ends. DNA of the CDR3: TGCGCCAGCAGCTTGGGGGCAGGGCAAGTTCTGGAGACCCAGTACTTC. Translating gives CASSLGAGQVLETQYF.

This clonotype came up a few times. This chain connects TRBV19 to TRBJ1-1, with 9 bases lining up with TRBD1. This CDR3 contains 14 residues. Trimming removed 1 base from V and 10 bases from J; junction bases left unmatched: 7. The germline gives CDR1 LNHDA, CDR2 SQIVND (reference sequence). The CDR3 protein is CASSIALQGARAFF. In DNA, the CDR3 is TGTGCCAGTAGTATAGCGCTACAGGGGGCGCGAGCTTTCTTT.

Written as DNA, the CDR3 is TGTGCCAGTAGTTTTGAAGAATACAATCAGCCCCAGCATTTT. Amino acid sequence: CASSFEEYNQPQHF. The rearrangement uses TRBV19 and TRBJ1-5, with no clear D. From germline, CDR1 is LNHDA and CDR2 SQIVND (reference sequence). The CDR3 contains 14 residues. The ends were cut back, 5 bases at V and 3 bases at J, with 11 bases in the middle. Based on the CDR3 plus reference TRBV19 and TRBJ1-5, the full variable domain is DGGITQSPKYLFRKEGQNVTLSCEQNLNHDAMYWYRQDPGQGLRLIYYSQIVNDFQKGDIAEGYSVSREKKESFPLTVTSAQKNPTAFYLCASSFEEYNQPQHFGDGTRLSIL.

This clonotype showed up many times. The J gene is TRBJ1-1, the V gene TRBV28; D not certain. The germline V and J ends were trimmed by 6 bases and 4 bases, with 9 bases remaining between them. This CDR3 comprises 12 residues. Per the germline V gene, CDR1 is MDHEN and CDR2 is SYDVKM. This chain's CDR3 is CASRPEGTEAFF. CDR3 in DNA: TGTGCCAGCAGGCCCGAGGGCACTGAAGCTTTCTTT.

This clonotype was detected a few times. This rearrangement joins TRBV20-1 to TRBJ1-4; possible D gene TRBD1, 5 bases. This CDR3 is 13 amino acids long. V was trimmed by 3 bases and J by 4 bases, leaving 9 bases between them. Germline loops: CDR1 DFQATT, CDR2 SNEGSKA (reference sequence). The CDR3 loop reads CSASPGSNEKLFF. CDR3 sequence (DNA): TGCAGTGCTAGTCCAGGGAGTAATGAAAAACTGTTTTTT.

This clonotype was seen many times. The chain has TRBV12-3 or TRBV12-4 and TRBJ1-5; perhaps TRBD1 as D (6 bases). The CDR3 spans 12 residues. Trimming pared 8 bases from V and 6 bases from J, leaving 11 bases between. The CDR3 here is CASSQGFQPQHF. The CDR3 DNA sequence: TGTGCCAGCTCTCAGGGGTTTCAGCCCCAGCATTTT.

This CDR3 is CASSQFAEYTDEQFF. CDR3 DNA: TGCGCCAGCAGCCAGTTCGCGGAGTACACTGATGAGCAGTTCTTC. J is TRBJ2-1 and V is TRBV4-1; no clear D gene. There are 15 residues in the CDR3. Germline V CDR1 and CDR2: MGHRA, YSYEKL. V lost 3 bases, J lost 8 bases, and 17 bases lay in between.

The table lists this clonotype with many counts. J is TRBJ1-1 and V is TRBV2; 7 nucleotides match TRBD1. The germline V gene has CDR1 SNHLY and CDR2 FYNNEI. Trimming removed 4 bases from V and 2 bases from J; junction bases left unmatched: 7. This CDR3 region has 15 residues. In nucleotides, the CDR3 is TGTGCCAGCAGTGGATTACAGGGGTATAACACTGAAGCTTTCTTT. This codes for CASSGLQGYNTEAFF. The full variable domain, its missing parts supplied by reference TRBV2 and TRBJ1-1, is EPEVTQTPSHQVTQMGQEVILRCVPISNHLYFYWYRQILGQKVEFLVSFYNNEISEKSEIFDDQFSVERPDGSNFTLKIRSTKLEDSAMYFCASSGLQGYNTEAFFGQGTRLTVV.

As to this clonotype: It may be a read error: a sequence one base away is much more abundant. The chain carries TRBV12-3 or TRBV12-4 and TRBJ2-1; unclear D gene. The CDR3 is 15 amino acids. V lost 5 bases to trimming and J lost 2 bases, with 13 bases between them. CDR3 sequence (DNA): TGTGCCAGCAGTGTGGGAACCTTTGCCTACAATGAGCAGTTCTTC. It codes for CASSVGTFAYNEQFF.

The rearrangement links TRBV29-1 to TRBJ1-1; 7 bases are a match to TRBD1. After removal of 2 bases from V and 0 bases from J, the junction contained 0 bases not matched to a gene. Germline V gives CDR1 SQVTM, CDR2 ANQGSEA. There are 13 residues in the CDR3. The CDR3 here is CSVEQGVNTEAFF. The CDR3 DNA reads TGCAGCGTTGAACAGGGGGTGAACACTGAAGCTTTCTTT.

This clonotype occurred many times. J is TRBJ2-7 and V is TRBV2; D is tentatively TRBD1 or TRBD2 (6 bases each). Germline V gives CDR1 SNHLY, CDR2 FYNNEI. The CDR3 spans 13 residues. Trimming removed 4 bases at V and 5 bases at J, with 12 bases between. CDR3 in DNA: TGTGCCAGCAGTGGGGGGGCGCCTGACGAGCAGTACTTC. Translating gives CASSGGAPDEQYF. The variable domain in full, completed from reference TRBV2 and TRBJ2-7, reads EPEVTQTPSHQVTQMGQEVILRCVPISNHLYFYWYRQILGQKVEFLVSFYNNEISEKSEIFDDQFSVERPDGSNFTLKIRSTKLEDSAMYFCASSGGAPDEQYFGPGTRLTVT.

This clonotype was recorded at least ten times. The chain has TRBV28 and TRBJ2-1; perhaps D is TRBD1 or TRBD2 (5 bases each). Trimming shortened V by 3 bases and J by 0 bases, and 15 bases separated the two germline ends. Germline loops: CDR1 MDHEN, CDR2 SYDVKM. The CDR3 extends over 17 amino acids. Here the CDR3 DNA reads TGTGCCAGCAGTTTGGGGGAACAGCTTACCTCCTACAATGAGCAGTTCTTC. Its protein is CASSLGEQLTSYNEQFF.

Of note for this clonotype: The junction departs from germline at one end; a sequencing error may be responsible. J is TRBJ2-1 and V is TRBV2; no clear D gene. This CDR3 spans 12 amino acids. CDR1 is SNHLY and CDR2 is FYNNEI in the germline V gene. CDR3 loop: CASRRLLNQQFF. The CDR3 bases are TGTGCCAGCAGGAGACTCCTCAATCAGCAGTTCTTC.

This clonotype was seen at least ten times. The chain carries TRBV28 and TRBJ1-2, with a tentative D call TRBD1 (5 bases). V was cut by 10 bases and J by 8 bases, with 17 bases left in between. Germline loops: CDR1 MDHEN, CDR2 SYDVKM. The CDR3 has 12 amino acids. For the CDR3, the DNA is TGTGCCACCCTGACTGAGGGGTGGGGCTACACCTTC. Translated, it gives CATLTEGWGYTF.

The V call is TRBV24-1, the J call TRBJ2-1; D tentatively fits TRBD1 or TRBD2 (5 bases each). This CDR3 has 16 amino acids. The germline V gene has CDR1 KGHDR and CDR2 SFDVKD. The ends were cut back, 7 bases at V and 0 bases at J, with 15 bases in the middle. The CDR3 reads CATRNSGTSSYNEQFF. CDR3 DNA sequence: TGTGCCACCAGGAATTCCGGGACCAGCTCCTACAATGAGCAGTTCTTC.

In the case of this clonotype: This could be a read error, since a much larger clone is one nucleotide away. The CDR3 DNA follows: TGTGCATCTAGCGGACAGGTGACAGATACGCGGTATTTT. As protein: CASSGQVTDTRYF. V gene TRBV2 combines with J gene TRBJ2-3; D may be TRBD1 or TRBD2 (7 bases each). Germline V gene data show CDR1 as SNHLY and CDR2 as FYNNEI. CDR3 size: 13 residues.

This clonotype was recorded many times. V gene TRBV11-2 combines with J gene TRBJ1-4, with D uncertain. The V and J ends lost 1 base and 5 bases respectively, with 11 bases between them. Germline V lookup: CDR1 SGHAT, CDR2 FQNNGV. CDR3 length: 15 residues. In DNA form, the CDR3 reads TGTGCCAGCAGCTTAGGGATTGGATGGAATGAAAAACTGTTTTTT. It encodes CASSLGIGWNEKLFF.

The gene calls are TRBV7-9 and TRBJ2-5, with TRBD1 matching 9 bases. Trimming at V came to 6 bases and at J to 4 bases, leaving 6 bases not matched to a gene. Looked up from germline, CDR1 is SEHNR and CDR2 is FQNEAQ (reference sequence). This CDR3 is 14 amino acids long. CDR3 in amino acids: CASSPDRGAETQYF. The CDR3, as DNA: TGTGCCAGCAGTCCGGACAGGGGTGCAGAGACCCAGTACTTC.

The rearrangement uses TRBV29-1 and TRBJ1-2; no clear D gene. The CDR3 runs to 10 residues. V was pared by 4 bases and J by 7 bases, with 7 bases between. Germline V lookup: CDR1 SQVTM, CDR2 ANQGSEA. The CDR3 sequence: CSVGRSGYTF. CDR3 sequence (DNA): TGCAGCGTTGGCAGGTCTGGCTACACCTTC.

This clonotype was detected ten times or more. The rearrangement joins TRBV15 to TRBJ2-2, with D perhaps matching TRBD2 (5 bases). V gave up 5 bases and J gave up 8 bases, with 18 bases separating them. This CDR3 is built from 15 residues. The germline V gene encodes CDR1 LNHNV and CDR2 YYDKDF (reference sequence). CDR3 DNA: TGTGCCACCAGCCCCTTGGGAGTCTTTGGAGGGGAGCTGTTTTTT. Translated, it gives CATSPLGVFGGELFF.

The table lists this clonotype with many counts. The chain combines TRBV5-1 with TRBJ1-2; D is unresolved. Germline values: CDR1 SGHRS, CDR2 YFSETQ. This CDR3 contains 13 residues. The V and J ends lost 7 bases and 4 bases respectively, with 14 bases between them. CDR3: CASGKDPAYGYTF. CDR3 DNA: TGCGCCAGCGGGAAAGACCCAGCCTATGGCTACACCTTC.

This sequence joins TRBV2 and TRBJ1-1; weak D call: TRBD1 (5 bases). Germline loops: CDR1 SNHLY, CDR2 FYNNEI. The CDR3 sequence is 16 residues long. The V gene lost 6 bases and the J gene lost 1 base, with 18 bases spanning the gap. The CDR3 is CASRQDGTPGNTEAFF. CDR3 nucleotides: TGTGCCAGCAGACAAGACGGGACTCCTGGGAACACTGAAGCTTTCTTT.